One and the same sample provided the 12 T cell receptor beta chains below, sequenced in a study of T cell repertoires in ileal Crohn's disease. Repertoires were generated with immunoSEQ multiplex PCR, while TCRdb's copy carries only in-frame clones and drops some. The repertoire holds fewer than 20,000 clones, with about 75% as singletons. The specimen sequenced was ileal tissue. These TCRs come from an adult with Crohn's disease.

The chain is built from TRBV2 and TRBJ2-1; the match to TRBD2 covers 12 bases. With V trimmed by 10 bases and J by 7 bases, 8 bases remained unmatched. This CDR3 has 14 residues. Germline assignment: CDR1 SNHLY and CDR2 FYNNEI. CDR3 DNA: TGTGCCACGTCGACTAGCGGGAGTTGGAATGAGCAGTTCTTC. Translated: CATSTSGSWNEQFF.

The rearrangement joins TRBV5-5 to TRBJ1-6; 7 nucleotides line up with TRBD1. The V gene end was trimmed by 4 bases and the J gene end by 4 bases; junction bases not matched to a gene: 11. Germline V lookup: CDR1 SGHKS, CDR2 YYEKEE (reference sequence). There are 17 residues in the CDR3. The CDR3 bases are TGTGCCAGCAGCCGCACGAAGTGGACAGGTTATAATTCACCCCTCCACTTT. This gives the protein CASSRTKWTGYNSPLHF. Together with reference TRBV5-5 and TRBJ1-6, the CDR3 gives the full variable domain: DAGVTQSPTHLIKTRGQQVTLRCSPISGHKSVSWYQQVLGQGPQFIFQYYEKEERGRGNFPDRFSARQFPNYSSELNVNALLLGDSALYLCASSRTKWTGYNSPLHFGNGTRLTVT.

The V and J genes are TRBV30 and TRBJ2-5, with 12 bases identical to TRBD2. Trimming cost V 8 bases and J 2 bases; bases outside gene matches: 12. CDR1 is GTSNPN, CDR2 SVGIG, per germline (reference sequence). The CDR3 contains 16 residues. The CDR3 sequence is CAGRLAGAGKQETQYF. The CDR3 region has the DNA TGTGCCGGGCGACTAGCGGGGGCCGGAAAGCAAGAGACCCAGTACTTC.

The chain is built from TRBV28 and TRBJ1-1; 7 bases are a match to TRBD1. V lost 6 bases to trimming and J lost 1 base; unmatched junction nucleotides: 5. Germline CDR1 MDHEN, CDR2 SYDVKM. The CDR3 sequence is 14 residues long. CDR3 bases: TGTGCCAGCAGACTTGGGACAGAGAACACTGAAGCTTTCTTT. Encoded protein: CASRLGTENTEAFF.

The rearrangement uses TRBV6-1 and TRBJ1-5; D may be TRBD1 (5 bases). CDR3 length equals 15 residues. The germline V and J ends were trimmed by 2 bases and 1 base, with 9 bases remaining between them. Germline V gene sequence: CDR1 MNHNS, CDR2 SASEGT. The CDR3 DNA reads as TGTGCCAGCAGTGAAATCGGGGGGAGCAATCAGCCCCAGCATTTT. This translates into CASSEIGGSNQPQHF.

The chain links TRBV2 to TRBJ1-4, with unresolved D. Per the germline V gene, CDR1 is SNHLY and CDR2 is FYNNEI. This CDR3 spans 18 amino acids. Trimming took 0 bases from V and 10 from J, leaving 24 bases between them. This CDR3 reads CASSEALPSRSGLGKLFF. In DNA, the CDR3 is TGTGCCAGCAGTGAAGCGCTTCCATCTAGGTCTGGGTTGGGAAAACTGTTTTTT.

This sequence joins TRBV7-7 and TRBJ1-1; TRBD1 agrees at 10 bases. Germline V gives CDR1 SSHAT, CDR2 FNYEAQ (reference sequence). After removal of 4 bases from V and 5 bases from J, the junction contained 1 base not matched to a gene. The CDR3 spans 13 residues. CDR3: CASSSDRGTEAFF. The CDR3 DNA reads as TGTGCCAGCAGCTCGGACAGGGGGACTGAAGCTTTCTTT. The full variable domain, with the rest looked up from reference TRBV7-7 and TRBJ1-1, is GAGVSQSPRYKVTKRGQDVTLRCDPISSHATLYWYQQALGQGPEFLTYFNYEAQPDKSGLPSDRFSAERPEGSISTLTIQRTEQRDSAMYRCASSSDRGTEAFFGQGTRLTVV.

The chain carries TRBV13 and TRBJ1-2, with D maybe TRBD1 (6 bases). V was trimmed by 5 bases and J by 6 bases, leaving 16 bases between them. CDR1 PRHDT and CDR2 FYEKMQ come from the germline V gene (reference sequence). The CDR3 consists of 14 residues. The DNA for the CDR3 is TGTGCCAGCAGCCTATCCCCATCAGGGGATGGCTACACCTTC. It yields the protein CASSLSPSGDGYTF.

CDR3: CAISEWAPYEQYF. For the CDR3, the DNA is TGTGCCATCAGTGAGTGGGCCCCCTACGAGCAGTACTTC. This chain uses TRBV10-3 with TRBJ2-7; no reliable D call. Trimming shortened V by 1 base and J by 2 bases, and 6 bases separated the two germline ends. This CDR3 spans 13 amino acids. CDR1 and CDR2 (germline): ENHRY, SYGVKD.

The rearrangement uses TRBV28 and TRBJ2-5, with 7 bases matching TRBD2. Germline V CDR1 and CDR2: MDHEN, SYDVKM. The CDR3 extends over 14 amino acids. The ends lost 2 bases at V and 5 bases at J; junction bases unmatched: 5. The chain's CDR3 is CASSLGGAGETQYF. Here the CDR3 DNA reads TGTGCCAGCAGTTTAGGAGGAGCGGGGGAGACCCAGTACTTC.

The CDR3 region is CATSPGQGMYEQYF. CDR3 sequence (DNA): TGTGCCACCAGCCCCGGACAGGGGATGTACGAGCAGTACTTC. The rearrangement uses TRBV15 and TRBJ2-7; 9 bases match TRBD1. Germline-derived CDR1 and CDR2 are LNHNV and YYDKDF (reference sequence). Losses at the gene ends were 5 bases for V and 4 bases for J; bases not matched to a gene: 6. The CDR3 totals 14 residues.

This clone was detected only once. The chain combines TRBV5-4 with TRBJ2-3, with 9 nucleotides matching TRBD2. The V segment lost 3 bases and the J segment 2 bases; nucleotides outside the gene matches: 4. The germline CDR1 and CDR2 sequences are SGHNT and YYREEE (reference sequence). The CDR3 runs to 15 residues. CDR3 sequence reads: CASSYGTSLTDTQYF. CDR3 sequence (DNA): TGTGCCAGCAGCTACGGGACTAGCCTCACAGATACGCAGTATTTT.